A single T cell receptor beta chain is shown here with its context. The source of the sample is a study of blood T cell repertoires in COVID-19. Turning to the study itself: Sources were T cells, B-cell-depleted T cells, or PBMCs; the material itself was cDNA or gDNA.

In the original workflow: Scientists estimated how many nucleated cells there were by amplifying reference gene primers. The repertoire was sequenced with immunoSEQ multiplex PCR; TCRdb's copy has only in-frame clones and lacks some. The V and J calls and clone size were taken over from that table, and D and trimming were inferred from the DNA. The table has approximately 310,000 clones, 70% to 90% seen once. The recovered donors of Cohort 3 showed two negative PCRs, clearance, or symptom resolution. In germline, CDR1 is ENHRY, CDR2 SYGVKD. The CDR3 consists of 15 residues. Trimming pared 7 bases from V and 1 base from J, leaving 16 bases between.

V is TRBV10-3 and J is TRBJ2-5; TRBD1 is a possible D gene (7 bases). This receptor was obtained from a man aged 30-40 years who had recovered from COVID-19. Sequencing used PBMCs or T cells enriched from blood (not recorded which). The CDR3 loop reads CAINGAGGGQETQYF. The CDR3 DNA reads TGTGCCATCAATGGGGCAGGGGGAGGCCAAGAGACCCAGTACTTC.